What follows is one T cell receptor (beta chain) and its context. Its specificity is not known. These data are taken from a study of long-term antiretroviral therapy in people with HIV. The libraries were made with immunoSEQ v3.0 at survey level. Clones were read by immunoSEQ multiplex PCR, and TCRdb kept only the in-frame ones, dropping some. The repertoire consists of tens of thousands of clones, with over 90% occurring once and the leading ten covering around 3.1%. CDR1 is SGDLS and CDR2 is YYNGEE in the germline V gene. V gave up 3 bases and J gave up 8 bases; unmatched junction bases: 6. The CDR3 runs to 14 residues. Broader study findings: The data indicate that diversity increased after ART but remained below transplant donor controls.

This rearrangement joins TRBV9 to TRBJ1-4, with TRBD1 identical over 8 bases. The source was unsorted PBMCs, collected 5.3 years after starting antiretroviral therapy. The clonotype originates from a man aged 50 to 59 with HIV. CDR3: CASSATGEGEKLFF. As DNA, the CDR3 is TGTGCCAGCAGCGCGACAGGGGAAGGAGAAAAACTGTTTTTT.